These 20 T cell receptor beta chains were sequenced from one sample in a study of cytomegalovirus exposure and HLA in healthy donors. The primer mix had 60 Vbeta and 13 Jbeta primers. Profiled with immunoSEQ multiplex PCR; TCRdb holds only in-frame clones, not every one. The sample lists 65,000 to 70,000 clones, around 80% occurring once. Material: PBMCs. All receptors derive from a woman younger than 45 in good health and CMV-seropositive.

The CDR3: CASSLSGQSIDTEAFF. The CDR3, as DNA: TGTGCCAGCAGCTTATCGGGACAGTCGATTGACACTGAAGCTTTCTTT. The chain has TRBV7-3 and TRBJ1-1; 7 nucleotides match TRBD1. CDR1 and CDR2 from the germline V gene are SGHTA and FQGTGA. V lost 2 bases to trimming and J lost 3 bases; unmatched junction nucleotides: 9. The length of the CDR3 is 16 residues.

The sample holds a few counts of this clone. The rearrangement uses TRBV6-1 and TRBJ2-7, with 12 bases that match TRBD1. This CDR3 comprises 15 residues. Trimming took 3 bases from V and 5 from J; bases not matched to a gene: 5. Germline loops: CDR1 MNHNS, CDR2 SASEGT. CDR3 DNA: TGTGCCAGCAGTGAGGGGGGACAGGGGGCCGACGAGCAGTACTTC. Amino acid sequence: CASSEGGQGADEQYF.

The sample holds one count of this clone. This chain links TRBV27 with TRBJ2-3; the D gene is possibly TRBD2 (6 bases). CDR3 length equals 13 residues. V lost 6 bases to trimming and J lost 3 bases, with 10 bases between them. Germline-derived CDR1 and CDR2 are MNHEY and SMNVEV (reference sequence). The CDR3 DNA reads TGTGCCAGCAGCACGACTAGAACAGATACGCAGTATTTT. Its translation: CASSTTRTDTQYF.

This chain uses TRBV4-3 with TRBJ2-7; 7 positions match TRBD1. Trimming removed 0 bases from V and 3 bases from J; junction bases left unmatched: 8. The CDR3 has 16 residues. Germline-derived CDR1 and CDR2 are LGHNA and YSLEER. The CDR3 DNA reads TGCGCCAGCAGCCAAGATCTACAGGGGTCATACTACGAGCAGTACTTC. It specifies CASSQDLQGSYYEQYF.

The V call is TRBV29-1, the J call TRBJ2-7; 11 bases map to TRBD2. V lost 7 bases to trimming and J lost 3 bases; unmatched junction nucleotides: 20. The CDR3 loop spans 18 amino acids. In germline, CDR1 is SQVTM, CDR2 ANQGSEA. CDR3 DNA sequence: TGCAGCGCAAACGGACTAGCGGGTGGTATAGGTTCCGGCTACGAGCAGTACTTC. It translates to CSANGLAGGIGSGYEQYF.

The chain employs TRBV9 and TRBJ1-2, with D perhaps matching TRBD1 (5 bases). The CDR3 extends over 15 amino acids. CDR1 SGDLS and CDR2 YYNGEE come from the germline V gene. V was trimmed by 7 bases and J by 4 bases, leaving 20 bases between them. The CDR3 DNA sequence: TGTGCCAGCGCGGCGGGGGAGGGGCAATTCTATGGCTACACCTTC. Encoded protein: CASAAGEGQFYGYTF.

The rearrangement links TRBV5-1 to TRBJ2-1; D gene uncertain. CDR1 SGHRS and CDR2 YFSETQ come from the germline V gene. This CDR3 region has 15 residues. Trimming left V 0 bases short and J 2 bases short, with 9 bases between. The CDR3 DNA reads TGCGCCAGCAGCTTGGCGCGATTTCCCTACAATGAGCAGTTCTTC. Translating it yields CASSLARFPYNEQFF.

V is TRBV28 and J is TRBJ1-2; D is ambiguous. In germline, CDR1 is MDHEN, CDR2 SYDVKM. V lost 1 base, J lost 2 bases, and 17 bases lay in between. The CDR3 has 17 amino acids. The DNA of the CDR3 is TGTGCCAGCAGTTTATTGAGCGGCCAGAGATTAAACTATGGCTACACCTTC. Amino acid sequence: CASSLLSGQRLNYGYTF.

The chain has TRBV2 and TRBJ2-7; weak D call: TRBD1 (5 bases). The V gene lost 6 bases and the J gene lost 6 bases, with 18 bases spanning the gap. CDR1 is SNHLY and CDR2 is FYNNEI in the germline V gene. The CDR3 contains 14 residues. The CDR3 sequence: CASRVQGPSPEQYF. CDR3 DNA sequence: TGTGCCAGCAGGGTTCAGGGTCCCTCGCCCGAGCAGTACTTC.

The chain uses TRBV28 and TRBJ1-1; no reliable D call. Germline CDR1 MDHEN, CDR2 SYDVKM. CDR3 length: 13 residues. Trimming removed 7 bases at V and 5 bases at J, with 14 bases between. CDR3 sequence (DNA): TGTGCCAGCATTCTAAGCGGGGTGACTGAAGCTTTCTTT. It encodes CASILSGVTEAFF.

This chain links TRBV28 with TRBJ2-7, with D perhaps TRBD1 (6 bases). The germline V gene encodes CDR1 MDHEN and CDR2 SYDVKM. V was shortened by 7 bases and J by 0 bases, with 22 bases between the two germline ends. The CDR3 totals 17 residues. CDR3 sequence: CASTSGWEGGPSYEQYF. CDR3 bases: TGTGCCAGCACCTCTGGGTGGGAAGGGGGACCCTCCTACGAGCAGTACTTC.

The chain uses TRBV6-1 and TRBJ1-5; weak D call: TRBD1 (5 bases). This CDR3 has 14 amino acids. Per germline, CDR1 MNHNS and CDR2 SASEGT. Between the trimmed V and J ends, which lost 8 bases and 2 bases, there was a span of 13 bases. As DNA, the CDR3 is TGTGCCAGCGTCGGGGGGGTGGGCAATCAGCCCCAGCATTTT. Encoded protein: CASVGGVGNQPQHF.

V and J are TRBV7-2 and TRBJ2-7, with a weak D call TRBD1 (5 bases). Germline assignment: CDR1 SGHTA and CDR2 FQGNSA. Trimming left V 0 bases short and J 5 bases short, with 17 bases between. This CDR3 has 16 residues. The CDR3 here is CASSLALGAYPNEQYF. In nucleotides, the CDR3 is TGTGCCAGCAGCTTAGCGCTAGGGGCCTATCCAAACGAGCAGTACTTC.

This sequence joins TRBV7-2 and TRBJ2-1; TRBD2 matches at 9 bases. This CDR3 contains 16 residues. Germline-derived CDR1 and CDR2 are SGHTA and FQGNSA. Trimming removed 2 bases from V and 5 bases from J; junction bases left unmatched: 7. CDR3 bases: TGTGCCAGCAGCTTAAGGGTGGCGGGGGGGGACAATGAGCAGTTCTTC. Translating gives CASSLRVAGGDNEQFF.

This chain connects TRBV5-1 to TRBJ2-5; 11 positions match TRBD2. This CDR3 contains 16 residues. Unmatched junction bases numbered 7, after V lost 2 bases and J lost 4 bases. The germline V gene encodes CDR1 SGHRS and CDR2 YFSETQ. The CDR3 DNA sequence: TGCGCCAGCAGCTTCCTCGTAGCGGGAGGGGTAGAGACCCAGTACTTC. Translating gives CASSFLVAGGVETQYF.

A few counts support this clone. This chain connects TRBV6-5 to TRBJ2-7; no clear D. The germline V and J ends were trimmed by 8 bases and 2 bases, with 13 bases remaining between them. Germline V gene data show CDR1 as MNHEY and CDR2 as SVGAGI. The CDR3 consists of 13 residues. The CDR3 spells CASLNSLTYEQYF. CDR3 bases: TGTGCCAGCCTCAACAGTCTAACCTACGAGCAGTACTTC.

The rearrangement joins TRBV25-1 to TRBJ2-7; no firm D call. Germline lookup yields CDR1 MGHDK and CDR2 SYGVNS. V was trimmed by 5 bases and J by 3 bases, leaving 5 bases between them. CDR3 size: 11 residues. CDR3 in amino acids: CASSIYYEQYF. Here the CDR3 DNA reads TGTGCCAGCAGTATCTACTACGAGCAGTACTTC.

The chain employs TRBV5-4 and TRBJ2-7; 11 bases map to TRBD2. After removal of 0 bases from V and 1 base from J, the junction contained 6 bases not matched to a gene. This CDR3 has 17 residues. CDR1 and CDR2 from the germline V gene are SGHNT and YYREEE (reference sequence). The CDR3 region is CASSLAPTSGTSYEQYF. The CDR3, as DNA: TGTGCCAGCAGCTTGGCCCCGACTAGCGGGACGTCCTACGAGCAGTACTTC.

This clone came up a few times. The rearrangement joins TRBV2 to TRBJ2-7; D possibly corresponds to TRBD2 (5 bases). The germline V gene has CDR1 SNHLY and CDR2 FYNNEI. V was trimmed by 6 bases and J by 3 bases, leaving 15 bases between them. The CDR3 loop spans 14 amino acids. The CDR3 spells CASSPTGSGYEQYF. The CDR3 nucleotides are TGTGCCAGCAGCCCAACCGGAAGCGGCTACGAGCAGTACTTC.

The gene calls are TRBV15 and TRBJ2-3; no firm D call. Between the trimmed V and J ends, which lost 0 bases and 6 bases, there was a span of 22 bases. The CDR3 sequence is 18 residues long. Per germline, CDR1 LNHNV and CDR2 YYDKDF (reference sequence). The CDR3 DNA sequence: TGTGCCACCAGCAGAGATCCGCAGGTTTCCCGTCCTACGGATACGCAGTATTTT. Translating gives CATSRDPQVSRPTDTQYF.